Listed below are T cell receptor beta chains from one sample, sequenced in a study of blood T cell repertoires in COVID-19. The repertoire was sequenced with immunoSEQ multiplex PCR; TCRdb's copy has only in-frame clones and lacks some. The table shows about 38,000 clones, with 85% to 90% occurring only once. Source material: peripheral blood. The receptors were gathered from a man aged 50 to 59 with active or convalescent COVID-19. The CDR3 runs from the conserved cysteine through the conserved F or W. The D gene is left open where the match is weak. Size tells how often a clone was seen (once, few, many) or the class of an expanded clone, and some rows leave it out.

>-|TRBJ1-6|-|TRBV7-8
TGTGCCAGCAGCTTAGCCGGGGGCTCCTATAATTCACCCCTCCACTTT
CASSLAGGSYNSPLHF
>TRBD1|TRBJ1-4|-|TRBV7-3
TGTGCCAGCACGGACAGGGGCGAAAAACTGTTTTTT
CASTDRGEKLFF
>-|TRBJ1-5|-|TRBV28
TGTGCCAGCAGTTTAGACACTTACAATCAGCCCCAGCATTTT
CASSLDTYNQPQHF
>-|TRBJ2-5|-|TRBV6-5
TGTGCCAGCAGTTACTCTTCGCAGACTCAAGAGACCCAGTACTTC
CASSYSSQTQETQYF
>TRBD2|TRBJ2-1|-|TRBV3-1/TRBV3-2
TGTGCCAGCAGCCAAGAATCGACTAGCGGTTGGAATGAGCAGTTCTTC
CASSQESTSGWNEQFF
>-|TRBJ1-2|-|TRBV5-1
TGCGCCAGCAGCTCTACCAGCGGGGGGAACTATGGCTACACCTTC
CASSSTSGGNYGYTF
>TRBD1|TRBJ2-3|-|TRBV7-8
TGTGCCAGCAGCTTAGCGTTAGGACAGGGGTCTGCAGATACGCAGTATTTT
CASSLALGQGSADTQYF
>TRBD1|TRBJ1-5|-|TRBV27
TGTGCCAGCAGTGCTGCCAGGGGGTCTAATCAGCCCCAGCATTTT
CASSAARGSNQPQHF
>TRBD2|TRBJ2-1|-|TRBV24-1
TGTGCCACCAGTGACCCTAGCGGACCATACAATGAGCAGTTCTTC
CATSDPSGPYNEQFF
>TRBD1|TRBJ1-1|-|TRBV30
TGTGCCTGGAGGGGGGGACAGGGAAGGATGAACACTGAAGCTTTCTTT
CAWRGGQGRMNTEAFF
>-|TRBJ1-1|-|TRBV4-1
TGCGCCAGCAGCCTTCAGACAGGGAACACTGAAGCTTTCTTT
CASSLQTGNTEAFF
>TRBD2|TRBJ2-3|-|TRBV7-3
TGTGCCAGCAGCTTCGGCCCTAGCGGGAGGGACACAGATACGCAGTATTTT
CASSFGPSGRDTDTQYF
>-|TRBJ1-2|-|TRBV28
TGTGCCAGCAGTTTTCAGGTCTATGGCTACACCTTC
CASSFQVYGYTF
>-|TRBJ1-6|-|TRBV28
TGTGCCAGCAGTTTAAGGGGGGGGGTGAATTCACCCCTCCACTTT
CASSLRGGVNSPLHF
>-|TRBJ1-2|-|TRBV30
TGTGCCTGGAGTGTAACCAGGGTGCGAAAGGGCTACACCTTC
CAWSVTRVRKGYTF
>-|TRBJ2-1|-|TRBV5-1
TGCGCCAGCAGCTCCAACAATGAGCAGTTCTTC
CASSSNNEQFF
>TRBD1|TRBJ1-5|-|TRBV7-2
TGTGCCAGCAGACCTGCAGGGGGGTATCAGCCCCAGCATTTT
CASRPAGGYQPQHF
>TRBD1|TRBJ1-6|-|TRBV3-1/TRBV3-2
TGTGCCAGCAGCCGAGGACAGGGGGCGCGGGGTTCACCCCTCCACTTT
CASSRGQGARGSPLHF
>TRBD1|TRBJ2-7|-|TRBV14
TGTGCCAGCAGCGCTCTCGGGACAGGGCCATCCGAGCAGTACTTC
CASSALGTGPSEQYF
>TRBD2|TRBJ2-7|-|TRBV10-3
TGTGCCATCAGGGGACTAGCGGGAAGCTACGAGCAGTACTTC
CAIRGLAGSYEQYF
>-|TRBJ1-1|-|TRBV18
TGTGCCAGCTCACCATTTGAACGGTACAACACTGAAGCTTTCTTT
CASSPFERYNTEAFF
>-|TRBJ1-4|-|TRBV29-1
TGCAGCGGATCCAGGGGCTCTAATGAAAAACTGTTTTTT
CSGSRGSNEKLFF
>TRBD1|TRBJ1-2|-|TRBV20-1
TGCAGTGCTAGATTCAGACAGGGTGAGACCTTC
CSARFRQGETF
>TRBD1|TRBJ1-4|-|TRBV5-1
TGCGCCAGCCGGGACAGGGGGCGATCTAATGAAAAACTGTTTTTT
CASRDRGRSNEKLFF
>-|TRBJ1-6|-|TRBV18
TGTGCCAGCTCACCCCCGGGGGATTCACCCCTCCACTTT
CASSPPGDSPLHF
>TRBD1|TRBJ1-1|-|TRBV2
TGTGCCAGCACCCAACAGGGGGGGAACACTGAAGCTTTCTTT
CASTQQGGNTEAFF
>TRBD1|TRBJ1-5|-|TRBV2
TGTGCCAGCAGCCCACAGGGGAATGGCAATCAGCCCCAGCATTTT
CASSPQGNGNQPQHF
>-|TRBJ1-2|-|TRBV3-1/TRBV3-2
TGTGCCAGCAGCCAGGGGGGGGGCCGCTTTTATTTC
CASSQGGGRFYF
>TRBD2|TRBJ2-3|-|TRBV29-1
TGCAGCGTTGACGGGCGGGAGGTTGTAGATACGCAGTATTTT
CSVDGREVVDTQYF
>TRBD1|TRBJ1-6|-|TRBV28
TGTGCCAGCAGTATGGACAGGGTTTCACCCCTCCACTTT
CASSMDRVSPLHF
>TRBD2|TRBJ2-3|-|TRBV4-1
TGCGCCAGCAGCCAGCCGGGGGGACTAGCGGGAGCTGGGGCAGATACGCAGTATTTT
CASSQPGGLAGAGADTQYF
>-|TRBJ1-2|once|TRBV18
TGTGCCAGCTCGCAACAGGAGATTCCTAACTATGGCTACACCTTC
CASSQQEIPNYGYTF
>-|TRBJ1-1|-|TRBV20-1
TGCAGTGCTAGTCGGGCGGGCACGGGGAACACTGAAGCTTTCTTT
CSASRAGTGNTEAFF
>-|TRBJ1-1|-|TRBV5-1
TGCGCCAGCAGCCCTCATTTACAGGGAGTTGCGACTGAAGCTTTCTTT
CASSPHLQGVATEAFF
>TRBD1|TRBJ2-7|-|TRBV2
TGTGCCAGCAATAGGGACAGCAACGAGCAGTACTTC
CASNRDSNEQYF
>-|TRBJ2-1|-|TRBV28
TGTGCCAGCAGACGAGTCTATGAGCAGTTCTTC
CASRRVYEQFF
>TRBD1|TRBJ1-5|-|TRBV7-9
TGTGCCAGCAGCTTGGGGGGACAGAAGGGTTATAGCAATCAGCCCCAGCATTTT
CASSLGGQKGYSNQPQHF
>-|TRBJ1-4|-|TRBV18
TGTGCCAGCTCACCACCTGTGAGCCGCGAACTGTTTTTT
CASSPPVSRELFF
>TRBD1|TRBJ1-4|-|TRBV3-1/TRBV3-2
TGTGCCAGCAGGGCTTACCAGGGGGCCGGTGAAAAACTGTTTTTT
CASRAYQGAGEKLFF
>-|TRBJ2-6|-|TRBV10-3
TGTGCCATCGGGTCTGGGGGCGAGATCGGGGCCAACGTCCTGACTTTC
CAIGSGGEIGANVLTF
>-|TRBJ1-1|-|TRBV7-9
TGTGCCAGCAGCCAGGAGGGACGGAACACTGAAGCTTTCTTT
CASSQEGRNTEAFF
>-|TRBJ1-4|once|TRBV28
TGTGCCAGCACCTCTACAACTAATGAAAAACTGTTTTTT
CASTSTTNEKLFF
>-|TRBJ2-1|-|TRBV7-6
TGTGCCAGCAGCTTCTCCGGGGGTGCGGGGTTCTACAATGAGCAGTTCTTC
CASSFSGGAGFYNEQFF
>-|TRBJ1-5|-|TRBV28
TGTGCCAGCAGTTTCCCTACGAAACAGCCCCAGCATTTT
CASSFPTKQPQHF
>TRBD1|TRBJ2-7|-|TRBV27
TGTGCCAGCAGTCTGACAGGGACCTCCTACGAGCAGTACTTC
CASSLTGTSYEQYF
>TRBD1|TRBJ2-7|-|TRBV5-1
TGCGCCAGCAGCTTGTTGGGACAGACCTACGAGCAGTACTTC
CASSLLGQTYEQYF
>TRBD1|TRBJ1-5|-|TRBV30
TGTGCCTGGGCCCCTAGACAGGGTCAGCCCCAGCATTTT
CAWAPRQGQPQHF
>-|TRBJ2-1|once|TRBV5-1
TGCGCCAGCAGCTTGGCCGGGTATGAGCAGTTCTTC
CASSLAGYEQFF
>TRBD1|TRBJ2-5|-|TRBV28
TGTGCCAGCAGTCTTGGGACAGCCCAAGAGACCCAGTACTTC
CASSLGTAQETQYF
>TRBD2|TRBJ2-1|few|TRBV9
TGTGCCAGCAGCACCACACCAGCGGCGGAGACTAGCGAGAGCTCCTACAATGAGCAGTTCTTC
CASSTTPAAETSESSYNEQFF
>-|TRBJ1-6|-|TRBV14
TGTGCCAGCACCCCGGGGAGCTCCTATAATTCACCCCTCCACTTT
CASTPGSSYNSPLHF
>TRBD2|TRBJ2-1|-|TRBV24-1
TGTGCCACCAGTGATTTGCGGGCGGGGACTAGCGGCTACAATGAGCAGTTCTTC
CATSDLRAGTSGYNEQFF
>-|TRBJ1-4|-|TRBV7-9
TGTGCCAGCAGCTTAGCAGGGGGAACTAATGAAAAACTGTTTTTT
CASSLAGGTNEKLFF